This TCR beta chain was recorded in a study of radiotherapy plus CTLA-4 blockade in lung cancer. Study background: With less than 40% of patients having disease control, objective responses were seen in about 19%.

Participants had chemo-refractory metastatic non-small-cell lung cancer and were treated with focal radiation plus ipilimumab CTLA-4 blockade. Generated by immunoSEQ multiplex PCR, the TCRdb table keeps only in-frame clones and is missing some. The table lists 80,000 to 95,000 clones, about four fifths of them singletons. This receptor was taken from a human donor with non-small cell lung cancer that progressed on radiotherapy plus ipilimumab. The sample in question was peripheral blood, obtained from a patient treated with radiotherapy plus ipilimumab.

CDR3 sequence: CASRSGTANTEAFF. CDR3 DNA: TGTGCCAGCAGGTCCGGGACAGCGAACACTGAAGCTTTCTTT. The chain carries TRBV6-5 and TRBJ1-1, with 7 bases fitting TRBD1. This CDR3 is built from 14 residues. Germline loops: CDR1 MNHEY, CDR2 SVGAGI. Trimming at V came to 6 bases and at J to 1 base, leaving 5 bases not matched to a gene.